This TCR beta chain came from a study of cytomegalovirus exposure and HLA in healthy donors. The donors comprised healthy bone marrow donors. PCR used 60 Vbeta primers and 13 Jbeta primers. Profiling relied on immunoSEQ multiplex PCR, and the TCRdb table lists in-frame clones only, not all of them. The top ten clones hold roughly 3% of a sample with 60,000 to 80,000 clones, 70% to 85% of them seen once. The study, taken as a whole, reports: Association with HLA alleles at 0.05 false discovery rate was found for 15,000 to 20,000 TCR beta sequences in a later analysis.

A note on this clone: Its specificity is unknown.

The sample was PBMCs. The receptor's source is a woman aged 25 to 39 in good health and CMV-seronegative.

Written as DNA, the CDR3 is TGTGCCAGCAGCACCACGGCGGGGTCCTACGAGCAGTACTTC. It encodes CASSTTAGSYEQYF. The rearrangement links TRBV7-2 to TRBJ2-7, with D possibly being TRBD2 (6 bases). The CDR3 is made up of 14 amino acids. CDR1 is SGHTA and CDR2 is FQGNSA in the germline V gene. V was cut by 5 bases and J by 1 base, with 12 bases left in between.